A selection of T cell receptor beta chains follows, all from one sample in a study of T cells in Graves' hyperthyroidism and ophthalmopathy. TCRdb reprocessed the multiplex PCR reads via MiXCR and lists one record per CDR3 protein. The profile covers 750,000 to 950,000 distinct CDR3 sequences, with over 35% appearing a single time and about 8.9% taken by the ten largest. The sequenced material came from blood. The origin of the receptors is a man aged 18-30 years with Graves' hyperthyroidism. The CDR3 runs from the conserved cysteine through the conserved F or W. Fields, in order: D gene, V gene, J gene, clone size, CDR3 DNA, CDR3 protein. The D gene is left open where the match is weak. Expanded clones get a size class; other rows say once, few or many, or leave the size out.

>.|TRBV10-3|TRBJ1-4|many
TGTGCCATCAGTGAGTCGAGTCGGACTAATGAAAAACTGTTTTTT
CAISESSRTNEKLFF
>.|TRBV19|TRBJ2-2|few
TGTGCCAGTAGTATAAGTGTGAGCCGGGGCCACGGGGAGCTGTTTTTT
CASSISVSRGHGELFF
>TRBD2|TRBV12-3/TRBV12-4|TRBJ2-7|.
TGTGCCAGCAGTCGCGGGAGGGCCTACGAGCAGTACTTC
CASSRGRAYEQYF
>.|TRBV19|TRBJ1-6|few
TGTGCCAGTAGTATAGACGCAGGGAATAATTCACCCCTCCACTTT
CASSIDAGNNSPLHF
>.|TRBV29-1|TRBJ2-2|many
TGCAGCGTAACCATGGGATCTCCCGGGGAGCTGTTTTTT
CSVTMGSPGELFF
>TRBD1|TRBV5-1|TRBJ2-7|few
TGTGCCAGCACCTTGTCGAGGGGGCTCGAGCAGTACTTC
CASTLSRGLEQYF
>.|TRBV4-2|TRBJ2-2|.
TGTGCCAGCAGCCAGAAGGGTAACACCGGGGAGCTGTTTTTT
CASSQKGNTGELFF
>.|TRBV12-3/TRBV12-4|TRBJ2-7|.
TGTGCCAGCAGTTATTCCGACAGGCCCAACGAGCAGTACTTC
CASSYSDRPNEQYF
>.|TRBV20-1|TRBJ2-5|many
TGCAGTGCTAGGTATCAGCGGGCCCAAGAGACCCAGTACTTC
CSARYQRAQETQYF
>.|TRBV10-2|TRBJ1-1|.
TGCGCCACTTCGGACGGTGAAGCTTTCTTT
CATSDGEAFF
>TRBD2|TRBV7-9|TRBJ2-5|.
TGTGCCACGGACCCACTAGCGGCAACACAAGAGACCCAGTACTTC
CATDPLAATQETQYF
>TRBD1|TRBV20-1|TRBJ2-7|.
TGCAGTGCCCGCCCGGCCGGGACAGGGGGTGGCGAGCAGTACTTC
CSARPAGTGGGEQYF
>.|TRBV14|TRBJ2-2|.
TGTGCCAGCAGCCAAGCGGGGTTTGGGCAAGCCGGGGAGCTGTTTTTT
CASSQAGFGQAGELFF
>.|TRBV7-3|TRBJ1-1|many
TGTGCCAGCAGCTTAAGCACAGGAAGCCACACTGAAGCTTTCTTT
CASSLSTGSHTEAFF
>.|TRBV29-1|TRBJ1-6|.
TGCAGCGTTGGGACAGCGATGAATTCACCCCTCCACTTT
CSVGTAMNSPLHF
>TRBD1|TRBV7-6|TRBJ1-2|.
TGTGCCAGCTCCCAACCGGGACGGGGGACAGAGGGCTACACCTTC
CASSQPGRGTEGYTF
>.|TRBV7-9|TRBJ1-4|.
TGTGCCAGCAGCTTAAAAAGAGCCCCTAATGAAAAACTGTTTTTT
CASSLKRAPNEKLFF
>.|TRBV9|TRBJ1-6|few
TGTGCCAGCAGCGTATTAGTTGGGGAGTCACCCCTCCACTTT
CASSVLVGESPLHF
>TRBD1|TRBV7-6|TRBJ2-7|.
TGTGCCAGCAGCTTAGAGACAGGGGCCAGGTACGAGCAGTACTTC
CASSLETGARYEQYF
>TRBD2|TRBV20-1|TRBJ2-7|.
TGCAGTGCTCTGACCCTAGCGGGGGGGACCTACGAGCAGTACTTC
CSALTLAGGTYEQYF
>TRBD1|TRBV25-1|TRBJ1-1|.
TGTGCCAGCAGTGCCTTGACAGGGTCGAACACTGAAGCTTTCTTT
CASSALTGSNTEAFF
>.|TRBV7-2|TRBJ1-1|.
TGTGCCAGCAGCTTAGCGAATAACAGGGTGACTGAAGCTTTCTTT
CASSLANNRVTEAFF
>.|TRBV20-1|TRBJ1-3|.
TGCAGTGCCCCCTCCGGGCCTGACTTATCCCCTGGAAACACCATATATTTT
CSAPSGPDLSPGNTIYF